This TCR beta chain was identified during a study of cytomegalovirus exposure and HLA in healthy donors. The PCR contained 60 Vbeta and 13 Jbeta primers. TCRdb keeps only in-frame clones here, not all; method: immunoSEQ multiplex PCR. The table shows roughly 250,000 clones, with under 90% occurring only once. Between the trimmed V and J ends, which lost 5 bases and 0 bases, there was a span of 10 bases. CDR1 and CDR2 from the germline V gene are MDHEN and SYDVKM. The CDR3 totals 14 residues. This clone appeared a few times. Specimen: PBMCs. The chain links TRBV28 to TRBJ1-2; unclear D gene. This TCR was recovered from a girl aged 2-10 years in good health and CMV-seronegative. The CDR3 spells CASSATKTNYGYTF. Written as DNA, the CDR3 is TGTGCCAGCAGTGCAACAAAGACTAACTATGGCTACACCTTC.